This T cell receptor beta chain was captured by sequencing in a study of blood T cell repertoires in COVID-19. This clone was detected only once. The protocol was immunoSEQ multiplex PCR, while the TCRdb copy is restricted to in-frame clones and leaves out a portion. This sample has over 30,000 clones, with about 85% found just once. This receptor was identified in a man older than 75 with active or convalescent COVID-19. Sequencing input: peripheral blood.

The CDR3 loop is CASSPRGPNTGELFF. The DNA of the CDR3 is TGTGCCAGCTCACCACGAGGCCCGAACACCGGGGAGCTGTTTTTT. The V and J genes are TRBV18 and TRBJ2-2; D is unresolved. V was trimmed by 1 base and J by 0 bases, leaving 6 bases between them. Germline CDR1 KGHSH, CDR2 LQKENI. This CDR3 comprises 15 residues.